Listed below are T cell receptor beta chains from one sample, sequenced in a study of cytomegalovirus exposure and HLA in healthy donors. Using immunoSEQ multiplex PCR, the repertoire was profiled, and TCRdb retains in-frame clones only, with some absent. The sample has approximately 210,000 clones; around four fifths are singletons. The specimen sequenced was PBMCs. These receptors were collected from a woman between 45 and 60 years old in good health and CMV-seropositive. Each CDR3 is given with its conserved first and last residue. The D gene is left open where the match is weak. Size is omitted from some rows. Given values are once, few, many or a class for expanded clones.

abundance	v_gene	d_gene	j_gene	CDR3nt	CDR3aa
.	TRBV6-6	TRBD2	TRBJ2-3	TGTGCCAGCAGTTACCCTAGCGGGGGCACAGATACGCAGTATTTT	CASSYPSGGTDTQYF
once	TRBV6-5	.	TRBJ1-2	TGTGCCAGCAGTTACCTTCCGGGTGGGAGCTCTGGCTACACCTTC	CASSYLPGGSSGYTF
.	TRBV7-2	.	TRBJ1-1	TGTGCCAGCAGCTTGGCGGGGTCCATGAACACTGAAGCTTTCTTT	CASSLAGSMNTEAFF
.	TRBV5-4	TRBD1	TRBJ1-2	TGTGCCAGCAACGCGGACAGGCGTATATATAATGGCTACACCTTC	CASNADRRIYNGYTF
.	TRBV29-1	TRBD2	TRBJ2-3	TGCAGCGTTCCCCTGGGGAGCGGGGGCAGCACAGATACGCAGTATTTT	CSVPLGSGGSTDTQYF
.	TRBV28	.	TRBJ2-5	TGTGCCAGCAGTTTAGGAGGGTTCCAAGAGACCCAGTACTTC	CASSLGGFQETQYF
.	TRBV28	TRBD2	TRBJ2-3	TGTGCCAGCAGTTCGCCCCGGACTAGCGGGATCACAGATACGCAGTATTTT	CASSSPRTSGITDTQYF
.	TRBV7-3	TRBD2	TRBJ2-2	TGTGCCAGCAGCCCTAGACTAGCGGGGGAATCCGGGGAGCTGTTTTTT	CASSPRLAGESGELFF
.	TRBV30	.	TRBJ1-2	TGTGCCTGGAGTGTGGGGGGTATGGGTGGCTACACCTTC	CAWSVGGMGGYTF
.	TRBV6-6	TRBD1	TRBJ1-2	TGTGCCAGCAGTCCCCGGACAGGCGGCTACACCTTC	CASSPRTGGYTF
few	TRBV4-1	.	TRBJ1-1	TGCGCCAGCAGTTTATGGGAGGAGACTGAAGCTTTCTTT	CASSLWEETEAFF
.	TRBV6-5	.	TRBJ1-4	TGTGCCAGCAGTAAGACTCCACAGGGTCGGAAACTGTTTTTT	CASSKTPQGRKLFF
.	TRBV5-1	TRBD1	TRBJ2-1	TGCGCCAGCAGCTATGGACAGGGGGCTTATGAGCAGTTCTTC	CASSYGQGAYEQFF
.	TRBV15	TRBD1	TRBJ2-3	TGTGCCACCAGCCGCCGGGACAGGTTGACGGATACGCAGTATTTT	CATSRRDRLTDTQYF
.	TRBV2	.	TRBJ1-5	TGTGCCAGCAGGGGAGGGCAGGCCGAGATTTTT	CASRGGQAEIF
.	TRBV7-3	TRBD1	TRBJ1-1	TGTGCCAGCAGCTTAACGGGGACCTTACAGGGGGCAGGGGATTGGGGCACTGAAGCTTTCTTT	CASSLTGTLQGAGDWGTEAFF
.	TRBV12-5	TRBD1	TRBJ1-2	TGTGCTAGTGGTTTGGTTGGGACAGGAGATGGCTACACCTTC	CASGLVGTGDGYTF
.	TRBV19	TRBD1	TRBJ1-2	TGTGCCAGTAGCACCGGGACAGGGGACTATGGCTACACCTTC	CASSTGTGDYGYTF
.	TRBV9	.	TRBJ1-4	TGTGCCAGCAGCGTGAGAGGGGGTAATGAAAAACTGTTTTTT	CASSVRGGNEKLFF
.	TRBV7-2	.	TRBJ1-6	TGTGCCAGCAGCTTACTCGGGGGGAGTTCACCCCTCCACTTT	CASSLLGGSSPLHF
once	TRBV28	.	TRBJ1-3	TGTGCCAGCAGAGACTCCTTAGGGGGTTATTCTGGAAACACCATATATTTT	CASRDSLGGYSGNTIYF
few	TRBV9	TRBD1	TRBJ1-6	TGTGCCAGCAGCGTAGCCCCGGGCAGGGGGAATTCACCCCTCCACTTT	CASSVAPGRGNSPLHF
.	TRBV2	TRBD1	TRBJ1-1	TGTGCCAGCATCTTAAACAGGGGTGCGGCTTTCTTT	CASILNRGAAFF
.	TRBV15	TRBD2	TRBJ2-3	TGTGCCACCAGCAGCCGACTAGCGGGTTACACAGATACGCAGTATTTT	CATSSRLAGYTDTQYF
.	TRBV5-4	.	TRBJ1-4	TGTGCCAGCAGCTTGAATCCAGGGGTGGGAGAAAAACTGTTTTTT	CASSLNPGVGEKLFF
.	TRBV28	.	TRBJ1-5	TGTGCCAGCAGTGTACATGGAGGGGTAGGTCAGCCCCAGCATTTT	CASSVHGGVGQPQHF
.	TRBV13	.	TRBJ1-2	TGTGCCAGCAGCCTGGGCCGTAGGGGGACTGGCTACACCTTC	CASSLGRRGTGYTF
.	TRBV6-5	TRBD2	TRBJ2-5	TGTGCCACGCGACGTAGCGGGGGGGCCAGTGAGACCCAGTACTTC	CATRRSGGASETQYF